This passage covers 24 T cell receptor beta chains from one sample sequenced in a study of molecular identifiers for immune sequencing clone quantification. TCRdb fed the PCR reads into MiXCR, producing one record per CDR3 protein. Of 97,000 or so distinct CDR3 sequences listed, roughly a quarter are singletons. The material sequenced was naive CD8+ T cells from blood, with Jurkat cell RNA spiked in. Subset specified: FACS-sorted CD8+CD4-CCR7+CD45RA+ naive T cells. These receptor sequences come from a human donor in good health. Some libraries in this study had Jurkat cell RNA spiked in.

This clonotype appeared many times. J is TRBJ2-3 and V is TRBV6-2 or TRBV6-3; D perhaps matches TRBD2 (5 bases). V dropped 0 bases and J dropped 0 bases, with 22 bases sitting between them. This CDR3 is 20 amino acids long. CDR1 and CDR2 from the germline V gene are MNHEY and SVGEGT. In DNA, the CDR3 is TGTGCCAGCAGTTACTCTTTAGCCCCTACGACCAGCGGTAGCACAGATACGCAGTATTTT. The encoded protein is CASSYSLAPTTSGSTDTQYF.

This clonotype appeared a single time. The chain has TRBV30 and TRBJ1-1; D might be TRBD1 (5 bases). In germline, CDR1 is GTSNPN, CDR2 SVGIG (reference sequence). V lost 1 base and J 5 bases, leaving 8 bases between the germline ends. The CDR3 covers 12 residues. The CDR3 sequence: CAWSGGRTEAFF. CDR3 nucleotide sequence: TGTGCCTGGAGTGGGGGGAGAACTGAAGCTTTCTTT.

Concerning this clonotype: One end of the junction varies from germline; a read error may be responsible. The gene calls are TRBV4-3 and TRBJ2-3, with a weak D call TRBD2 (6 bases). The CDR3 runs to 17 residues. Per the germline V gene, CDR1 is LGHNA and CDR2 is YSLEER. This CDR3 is CAGSQDKASSGTDTQYF. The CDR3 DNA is TGCGCCGGCAGCCAAGATAAGGCGTCTAGCGGCACAGATACGCAGTATTTT.

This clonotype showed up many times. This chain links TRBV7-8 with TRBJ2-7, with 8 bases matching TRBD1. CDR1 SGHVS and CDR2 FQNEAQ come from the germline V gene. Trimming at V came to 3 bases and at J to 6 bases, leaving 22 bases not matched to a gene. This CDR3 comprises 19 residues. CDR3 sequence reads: CASSFARDRISLQVSEQYF. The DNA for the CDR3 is TGTGCCAGCAGCTTCGCCCGGGACAGGATTTCCCTCCAAGTCTCCGAGCAGTACTTC. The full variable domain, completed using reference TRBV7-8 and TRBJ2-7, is GAGVSQSPRYKVAKRGQDVALRCDPISGHVSLFWYQQALGQGPEFLTYFQNEAQLDKSGLPSDRFFAERPEGSVSTLKIQRTQQEDSAVYLCASSFARDRISLQVSEQYFGPGTRLTVT.

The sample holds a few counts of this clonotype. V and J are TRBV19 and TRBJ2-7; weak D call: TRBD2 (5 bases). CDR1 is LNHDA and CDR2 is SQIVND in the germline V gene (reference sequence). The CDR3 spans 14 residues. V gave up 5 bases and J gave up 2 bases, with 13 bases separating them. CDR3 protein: CASSDLDSAYEQYF. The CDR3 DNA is TGTGCCAGTAGTGATCTGGACTCAGCCTACGAGCAGTACTTC. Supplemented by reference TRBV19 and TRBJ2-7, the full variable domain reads DGGITQSPKYLFRKEGQNVTLSCEQNLNHDAMYWYRQDPGQGLRLIYYSQIVNDFQKGDIAEGYSVSREKKESFPLTVTSAQKNPTAFYLCASSDLDSAYEQYFGPGTRLTVT.

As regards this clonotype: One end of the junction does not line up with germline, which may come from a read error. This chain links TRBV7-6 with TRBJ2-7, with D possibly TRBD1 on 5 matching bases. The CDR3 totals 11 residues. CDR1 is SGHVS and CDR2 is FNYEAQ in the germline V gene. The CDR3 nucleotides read TGTGCCAGCAGCTCAGGGTACGGGCAGTACTTC. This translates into CASSSGYGQYF.

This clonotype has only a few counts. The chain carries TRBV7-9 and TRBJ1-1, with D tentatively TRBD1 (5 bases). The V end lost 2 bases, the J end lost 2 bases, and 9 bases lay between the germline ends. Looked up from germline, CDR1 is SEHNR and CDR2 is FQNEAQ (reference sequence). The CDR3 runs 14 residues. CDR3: CASSLLGLNTEAFF. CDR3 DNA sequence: TGTGCCAGCAGCTTACTGGGACTAAACACTGAAGCTTTCTTT.

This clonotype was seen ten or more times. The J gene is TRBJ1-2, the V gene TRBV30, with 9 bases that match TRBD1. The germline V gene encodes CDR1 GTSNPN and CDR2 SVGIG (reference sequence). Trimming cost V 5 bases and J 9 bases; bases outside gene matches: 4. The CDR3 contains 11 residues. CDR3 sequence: CAWGTGGSYTF. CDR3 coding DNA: TGTGCCTGGGGAACAGGGGGCAGCTACACCTTC.

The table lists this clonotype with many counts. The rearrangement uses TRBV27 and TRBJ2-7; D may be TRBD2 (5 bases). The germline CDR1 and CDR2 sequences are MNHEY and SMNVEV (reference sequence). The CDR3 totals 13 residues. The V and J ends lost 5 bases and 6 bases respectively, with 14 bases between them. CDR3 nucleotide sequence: TGTGCCAGCAGTGCATTGGAAGGGAGCGAGCAGTACTTC. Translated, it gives CASSALEGSEQYF.

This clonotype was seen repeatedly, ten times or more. Here the CDR3 reads CASSFTSGNHYEQYF. The CDR3 bases are TGTGCCAGCAGTTTTACTAGCGGAAACCACTACGAGCAGTACTTC. The V and J genes are TRBV27 and TRBJ2-7, with 8 bases identical to TRBD2. V lost 3 bases and J lost 3; bases outside the gene matches: 7. The CDR3 loop spans 15 amino acids. Germline values: CDR1 MNHEY, CDR2 SMNVEV (reference sequence).

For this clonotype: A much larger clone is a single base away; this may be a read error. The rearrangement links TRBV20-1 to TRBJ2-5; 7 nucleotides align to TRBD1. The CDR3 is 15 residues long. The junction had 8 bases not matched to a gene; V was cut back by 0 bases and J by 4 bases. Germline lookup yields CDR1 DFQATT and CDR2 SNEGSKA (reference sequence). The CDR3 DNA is TGCAGTGCTAGAGATTACGGGACAGTGGTAGAGACCCAGTACTTC. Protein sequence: CSARDYGTVVETQYF.

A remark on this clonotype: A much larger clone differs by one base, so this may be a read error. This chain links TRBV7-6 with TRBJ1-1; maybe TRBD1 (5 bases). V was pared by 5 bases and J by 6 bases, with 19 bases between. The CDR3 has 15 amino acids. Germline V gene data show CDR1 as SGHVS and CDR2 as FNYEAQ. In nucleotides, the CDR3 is TGTGCCAGCAGCAAGCTCTCAGGGTGGGTCGCTGAAGCTTTCTTT. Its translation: CASSKLSGWVAEAFF.

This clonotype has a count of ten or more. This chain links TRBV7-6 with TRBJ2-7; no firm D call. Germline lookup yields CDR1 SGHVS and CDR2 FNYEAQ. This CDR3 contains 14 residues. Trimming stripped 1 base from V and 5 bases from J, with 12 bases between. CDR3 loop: CASSLEAGGHEQYF. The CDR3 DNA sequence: TGTGCCAGCAGCTTAGAGGCAGGTGGCCACGAGCAGTACTTC.

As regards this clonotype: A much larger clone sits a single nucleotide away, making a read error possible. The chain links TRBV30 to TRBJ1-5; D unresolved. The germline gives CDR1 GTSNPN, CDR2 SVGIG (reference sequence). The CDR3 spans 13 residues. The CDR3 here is CAWSVHSNRPQHF. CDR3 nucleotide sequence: TGTGCCTGGAGTGTACATAGCAATCGGCCCCAGCATTTT.

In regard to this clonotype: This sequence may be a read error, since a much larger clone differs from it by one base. This CDR3 is CATSKDPGGNTEAFF. The CDR3 DNA is TGTGCCACCAGCAAAGATCCGGGCGGGAACACTGAAGCTTTCTTT. The rearrangement uses TRBV15 and TRBJ1-1; D not resolved. Between the trimmed V and J ends, which lost 4 bases and 1 base, there was a span of 13 bases. Germline CDR1 and CDR2: LNHNV and YYDKDF (reference sequence). CDR3 size: 15 residues.

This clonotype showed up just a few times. The CDR3 nucleotides read TGTGCTTCGGGACAAATCACGAACACTGAAGCTTTCTTT. Translation gives CASGQITNTEAFF. The rearrangement uses TRBV19 and TRBJ1-1; possibly TRBD1 for D (6 bases). CDR1 is LNHDA, CDR2 SQIVND, per germline (reference sequence). The CDR3 contains 13 residues.

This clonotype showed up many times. The CDR3 loop reads CASSLRGERTSYEQYF. In nucleotides, the CDR3 is TGCGCCAGCAGCTTACGGGGAGAGAGGACGAGCTACGAGCAGTACTTC. This sequence joins TRBV5-1 and TRBJ2-7, with D possibly matching TRBD2 (5 bases). The CDR3 is 16 amino acids. Germline V gene lookup returns CDR1 SGHRS and CDR2 YFSETQ. The V gene lost 2 bases and the J gene lost 3 bases, with 18 bases spanning the gap.

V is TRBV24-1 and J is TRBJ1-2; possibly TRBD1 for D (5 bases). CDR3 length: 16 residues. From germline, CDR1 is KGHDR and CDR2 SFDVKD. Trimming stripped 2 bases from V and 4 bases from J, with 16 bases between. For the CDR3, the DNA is TGTGCCACCAGTGATTCCTCCTCGGGACCCCGCTATGGCTACACCTTC. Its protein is CATSDSSSGPRYGYTF.

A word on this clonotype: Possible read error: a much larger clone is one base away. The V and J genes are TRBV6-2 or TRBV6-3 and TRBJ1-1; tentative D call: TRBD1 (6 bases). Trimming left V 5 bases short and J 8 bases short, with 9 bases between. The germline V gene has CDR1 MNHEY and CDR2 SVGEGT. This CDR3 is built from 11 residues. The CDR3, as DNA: TGTGCCAGCAGTCCCGGACAGGAAGCTTTCTTT. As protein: CASSPGQEAFF.

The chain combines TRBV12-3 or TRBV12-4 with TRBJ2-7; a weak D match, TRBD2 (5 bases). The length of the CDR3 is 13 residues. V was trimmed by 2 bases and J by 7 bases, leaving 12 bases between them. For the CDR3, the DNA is TGTGCCAGCAGTTTACTGGGATCGGGGGAGCAGTACTTC. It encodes CASSLLGSGEQYF.

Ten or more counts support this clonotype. The DNA for the CDR3 is TGTGCCAGCAGCTTAGCGGAAGGACTAGCGGGGACCTATGGGCAGTATTTT. Its translation is CASSLAEGLAGTYGQYF. The chain has TRBV7-2 and TRBJ2-3, with 12 positions matching TRBD2. Trimming at V came to 0 bases and at J to 11 bases, leaving 12 bases not matched to a gene. CDR1 is SGHTA, CDR2 FQGNSA, per germline. The CDR3 spans 17 residues.

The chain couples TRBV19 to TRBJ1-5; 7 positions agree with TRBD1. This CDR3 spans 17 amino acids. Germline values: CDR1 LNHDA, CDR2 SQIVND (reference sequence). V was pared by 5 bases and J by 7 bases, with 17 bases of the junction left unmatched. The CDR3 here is CASSPQGLGQVVQPQHF. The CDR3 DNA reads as TGTGCCAGTAGTCCCCAGGGTCTCGGACAGGTGGTGCAGCCCCAGCATTTT. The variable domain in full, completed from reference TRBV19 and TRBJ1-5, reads DGGITQSPKYLFRKEGQNVTLSCEQNLNHDAMYWYRQDPGQGLRLIYYSQIVNDFQKGDIAEGYSVSREKKESFPLTVTSAQKNPTAFYLCASSPQGLGQVVQPQHFGDGTRLSIL.

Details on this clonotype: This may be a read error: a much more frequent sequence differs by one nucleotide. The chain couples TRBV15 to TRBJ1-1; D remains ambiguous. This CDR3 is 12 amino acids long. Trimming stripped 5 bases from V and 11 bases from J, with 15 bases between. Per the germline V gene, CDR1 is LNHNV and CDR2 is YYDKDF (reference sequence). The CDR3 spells CATSADWVFAFF. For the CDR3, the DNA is TGTGCCACCAGCGCCGACTGGGTGTTTGCTTTCTTT.

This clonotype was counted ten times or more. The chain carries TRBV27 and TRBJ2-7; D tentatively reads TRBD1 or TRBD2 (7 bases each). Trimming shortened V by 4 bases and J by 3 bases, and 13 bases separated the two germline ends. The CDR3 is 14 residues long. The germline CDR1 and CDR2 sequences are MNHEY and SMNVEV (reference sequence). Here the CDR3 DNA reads TGTGCCAGCAGTTACCAGGGGGGGAACTACGAGCAGTACTTC. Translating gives CASSYQGGNYEQYF.